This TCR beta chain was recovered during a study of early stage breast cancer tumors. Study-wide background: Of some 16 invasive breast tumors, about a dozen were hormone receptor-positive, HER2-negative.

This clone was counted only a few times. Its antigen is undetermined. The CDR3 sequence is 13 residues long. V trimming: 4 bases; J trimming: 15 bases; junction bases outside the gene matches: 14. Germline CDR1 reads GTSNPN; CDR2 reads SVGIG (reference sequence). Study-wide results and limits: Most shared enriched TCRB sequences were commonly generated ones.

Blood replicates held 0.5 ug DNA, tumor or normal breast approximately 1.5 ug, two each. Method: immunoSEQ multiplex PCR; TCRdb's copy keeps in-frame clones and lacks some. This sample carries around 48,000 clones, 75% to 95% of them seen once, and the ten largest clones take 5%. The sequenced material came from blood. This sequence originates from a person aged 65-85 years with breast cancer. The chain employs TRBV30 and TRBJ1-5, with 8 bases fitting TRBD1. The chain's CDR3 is CAWTLGPGQVTHF. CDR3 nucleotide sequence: TGTGCCTGGACCCTTGGCCCGGGACAGGTCACGCATTTT.